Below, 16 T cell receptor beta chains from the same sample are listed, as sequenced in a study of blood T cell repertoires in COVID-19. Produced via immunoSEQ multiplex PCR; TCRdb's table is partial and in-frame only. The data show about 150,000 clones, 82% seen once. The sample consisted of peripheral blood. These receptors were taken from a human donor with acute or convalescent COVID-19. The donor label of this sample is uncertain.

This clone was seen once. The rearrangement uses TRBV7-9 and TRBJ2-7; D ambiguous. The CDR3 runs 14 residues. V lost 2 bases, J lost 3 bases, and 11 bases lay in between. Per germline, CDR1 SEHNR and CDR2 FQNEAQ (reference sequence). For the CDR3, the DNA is TGTGCCAGCAGCTTATCAGAGGTTTACTACGAGCAGTACTTC. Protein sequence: CASSLSEVYYEQYF.

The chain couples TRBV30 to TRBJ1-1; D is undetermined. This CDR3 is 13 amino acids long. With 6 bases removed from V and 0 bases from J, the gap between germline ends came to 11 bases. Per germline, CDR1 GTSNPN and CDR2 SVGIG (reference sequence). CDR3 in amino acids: CACGYSLNTEAFF. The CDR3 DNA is TGTGCCTGCGGTTACAGTTTGAACACTGAAGCTTTCTTT. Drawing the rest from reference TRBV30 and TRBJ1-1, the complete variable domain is SQTIHQWPATLVQPVGSPLSLECTVEGTSNPNLYWYRQAAGRGLQLLFYSVGIGQISSEVPQNLSASRPQDRQFILSSKKLLLSDSGFYLCACGYSLNTEAFFGQGTRLTVV.

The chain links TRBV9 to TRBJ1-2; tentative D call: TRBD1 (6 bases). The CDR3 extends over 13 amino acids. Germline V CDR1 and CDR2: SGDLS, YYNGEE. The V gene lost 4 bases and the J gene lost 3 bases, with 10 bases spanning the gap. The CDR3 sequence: CASSLSGDYGYTF. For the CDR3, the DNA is TGTGCCAGCAGCTTATCAGGGGACTATGGCTACACCTTC.

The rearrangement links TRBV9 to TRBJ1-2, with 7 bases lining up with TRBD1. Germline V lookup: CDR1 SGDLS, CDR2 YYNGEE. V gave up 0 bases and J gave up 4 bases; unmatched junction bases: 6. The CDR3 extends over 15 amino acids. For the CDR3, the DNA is TGTGCCAGCAGCGTAGCTGGGGGGACAGCCTATGGCTACACCTTC. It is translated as CASSVAGGTAYGYTF.

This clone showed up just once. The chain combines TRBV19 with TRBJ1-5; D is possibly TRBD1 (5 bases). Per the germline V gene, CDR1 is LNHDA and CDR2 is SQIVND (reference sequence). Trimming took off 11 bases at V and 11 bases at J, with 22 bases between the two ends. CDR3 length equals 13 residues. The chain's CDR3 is CACSNRWGESQHF. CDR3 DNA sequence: TGTGCCTGTTCTAACAGGTGGGGTGAGTCCCAGCATTTT.

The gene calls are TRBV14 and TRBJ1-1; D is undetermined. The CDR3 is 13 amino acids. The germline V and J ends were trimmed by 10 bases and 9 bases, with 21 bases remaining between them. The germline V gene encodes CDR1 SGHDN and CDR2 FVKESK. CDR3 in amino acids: CATAGSGRQKAFF. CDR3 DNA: TGTGCCACCGCAGGATCGGGGAGGCAAAAAGCTTTCTTT.

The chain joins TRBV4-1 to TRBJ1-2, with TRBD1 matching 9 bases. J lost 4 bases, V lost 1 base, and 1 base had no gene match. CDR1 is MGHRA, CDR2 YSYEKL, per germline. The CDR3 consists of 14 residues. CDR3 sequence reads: CASSQGQGGYGYTF. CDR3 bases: TGCGCCAGCAGCCAAGGACAGGGGGGCTATGGCTACACCTTC.

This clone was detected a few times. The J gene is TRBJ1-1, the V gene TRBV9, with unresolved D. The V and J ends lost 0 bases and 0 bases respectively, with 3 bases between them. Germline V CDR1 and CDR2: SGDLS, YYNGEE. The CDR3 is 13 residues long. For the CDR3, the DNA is TGTGCCAGCAGCGTAGTAGTGAACACTGAAGCTTTCTTT. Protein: CASSVVVNTEAFF.

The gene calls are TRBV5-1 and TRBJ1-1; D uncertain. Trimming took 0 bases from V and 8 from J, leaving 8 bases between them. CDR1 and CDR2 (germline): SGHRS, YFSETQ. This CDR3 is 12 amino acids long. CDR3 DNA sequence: TGCGCCAGCAGCTTGGGGGCTCAAGAAGCTTTCTTT. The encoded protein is CASSLGAQEAFF.

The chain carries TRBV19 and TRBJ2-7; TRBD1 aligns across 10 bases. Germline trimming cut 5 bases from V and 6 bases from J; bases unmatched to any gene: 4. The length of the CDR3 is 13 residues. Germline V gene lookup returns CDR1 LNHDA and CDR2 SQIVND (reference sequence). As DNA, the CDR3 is TGTGCCAGTAGTCGGGACAGGGGCTCCGAGCAGTACTTC. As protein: CASSRDRGSEQYF. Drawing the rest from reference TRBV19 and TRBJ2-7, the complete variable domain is DGGITQSPKYLFRKEGQNVTLSCEQNLNHDAMYWYRQDPGQGLRLIYYSQIVNDFQKGDIAEGYSVSREKKESFPLTVTSAQKNPTAFYLCASSRDRGSEQYFGPGTRLTVT.

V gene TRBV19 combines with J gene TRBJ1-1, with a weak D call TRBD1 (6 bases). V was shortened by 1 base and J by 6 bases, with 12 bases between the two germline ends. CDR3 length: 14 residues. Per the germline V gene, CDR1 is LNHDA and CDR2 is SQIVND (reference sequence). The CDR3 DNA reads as TGTGCCAGTAGTATAGTCGGTTACAGGGCTGAAGCTTTCTTT. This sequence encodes CASSIVGYRAEAFF.

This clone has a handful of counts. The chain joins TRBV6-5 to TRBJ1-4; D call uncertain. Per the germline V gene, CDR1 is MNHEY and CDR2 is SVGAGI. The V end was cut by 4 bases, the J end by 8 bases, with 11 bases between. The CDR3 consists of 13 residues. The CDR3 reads CASSLREVEKLFF. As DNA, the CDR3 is TGTGCCAGCAGTTTAAGGGAGGTGGAAAAACTGTTTTTT.

This CDR3 is CSALAKNIQYF. For the CDR3, the DNA is TGCAGTGCTCTAGCCAAAAACATTCAGTACTTC. V gene TRBV20-1 combines with J gene TRBJ2-4; D ambiguous. CDR1 and CDR2 from the germline V gene are DFQATT and SNEGSKA (reference sequence). V dropped 5 bases and J dropped 0 bases, with 2 bases sitting between them. The CDR3 loop spans 11 amino acids.

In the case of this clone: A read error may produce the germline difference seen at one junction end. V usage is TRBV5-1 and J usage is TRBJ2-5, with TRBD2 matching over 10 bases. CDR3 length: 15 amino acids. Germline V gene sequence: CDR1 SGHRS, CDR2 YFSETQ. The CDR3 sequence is CARSGGGLGQETQYF. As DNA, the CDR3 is TGCGCCCGCAGCGGGGGGGGCCTGGGCCAAGAGACCCAGTACTTC.

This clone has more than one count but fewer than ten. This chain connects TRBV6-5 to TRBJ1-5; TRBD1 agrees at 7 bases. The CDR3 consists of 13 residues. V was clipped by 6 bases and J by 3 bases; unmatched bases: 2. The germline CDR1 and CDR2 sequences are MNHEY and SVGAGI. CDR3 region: CASRTGLNQPQHF. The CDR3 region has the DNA TGTGCCAGCAGGACAGGGCTCAATCAGCCCCAGCATTTT.

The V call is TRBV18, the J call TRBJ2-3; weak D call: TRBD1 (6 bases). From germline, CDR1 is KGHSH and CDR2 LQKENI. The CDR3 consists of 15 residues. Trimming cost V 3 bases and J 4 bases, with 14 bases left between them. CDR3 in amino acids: CASSPPVGGPDTQYF. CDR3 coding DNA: TGTGCCAGCTCACCGCCGGTAGGGGGTCCAGATACGCAGTATTTT.